This T cell receptor (beta chain) was observed in a study of T cell clones after liver transplantation (dated by TCRdb to between 2018 and 2021). About the study as a whole: The samples were obtained from ITN030ST, a randomized trial that attempted immunosuppression withdrawal within 2 years after liver transplantation. Donor-reactive T cell clones were identified by TCRbeta sequencing following a pre-transplant mixed lymphocyte reaction and were subsequently tracked in post-transplant blood. As an antigen-independent comparator for donor-reactive sequences, third party-reactive TCRbeta sequences were also identified from pre-transplant MLRs. Three of the eight recipients were HCV-positive; the others were transplanted for non-autoimmune, non-viral indications. The subjects received no induction therapy and were kept on standard immunosuppression until randomization at 12-24 months post-transplant. To count as tolerant, a recipient had to stay completely off immunosuppression for at least one year without liver enzymes climbing beyond twice the upper limit of normal. Blood samples were collected pre-transplant, pre-randomization before withdrawal, and post-randomization after either full withdrawal or failed withdrawal. A cohort of 8 liver transplant recipients was studied, of whom 3 were classified as tolerant and 5 as non-tolerant.

This clone is medium-sized (0.01 to 0.1%) in its sample. The antigen it binds to is not known. Nothing much larger sits one base from this clone, and base qualities are not available. Using immunoSEQ, frozen genomic DNA was subjected to high-throughput TCRbeta CDR3 sequencing, a process that included PCR amplification, mapping, bias correction and internal controls. In the original analysis: Productive rearrangements were kept, and unique TCRbeta sequences were defined by CDR3 nucleotide sequence plus V and J gene. For classification of a sequence as donor-reactive, at least 5-fold expansion in CFSE-low cells relative to unstimulated pre-transplant cells and a frequency of at least 0.01% were required. To ensure at least 90% detection power, minimum frequency thresholds were set for each subject based on that subject's lowest-template unstimulated sample. Jensen-Shannon divergence between the top 1000 TCRbeta sequences post-transplant and pre-transplant was used to measure repertoire turnover. Two-sided Fisher's exact tests were used to test for changes in how often donor-reactive sequences were detected. Held by TCRdb, this immuneACCESS table contains in-frame sequences only and omits some clones. Under half of the omission traces to an unresolved V gene where checked; the cause of the rest is unknown. From that table come the V and J calls and clone size; the DNA was used to work out D and trimming. The sample data list some 80,000 clones, and roughly 80% of these were observed just once. The ten most abundant clones make up around 2.2% of the sample.

Unstimulated PBMCs, after thawing, were stained for CD3, CD4 and CD8 and then FACS-sorted into CD3+CD4+ and CD3+CD8+ populations. Each of the 8 studied subjects was randomized to immunosuppression withdrawal. Genomic DNA was isolated with the Qiagen DNeasy Blood and Tissue Kit. What the research found in general, with its limitations: In most of the 8 subjects, regardless of tolerance or HCV status, circulating donor-reactive CD4 TCRbeta sequences dropped significantly post-transplant. Because no allograft tissue specimens were available, donor-reactive T cells may have migrated into the graft instead of being deleted. In two subjects, low numbers of available donor cells limited the measurable donor-reactive repertoire. Conclusions were preliminary, limited by small, heterogeneous patient numbers and non-standardized post-transplant time points. Once repertoire turnover was taken into account, donor-reactive detection showed a significant reduction for CD4 in 7 of 8 subjects and for CD8 in 8 of 8. Donor-reactive sequences decreased more than third party-reactive sequences, which suggests partial antigen-specific deletion that was not related to withdrawal success.

CDR1 and CDR2, per the germline V gene, are LGHNA and YNFKEQ. The trim is 0 bases for V and 7 bases for J, with a gap of 19 bases between the germline ends. Including the terminal cysteine and phenylalanine, the CDR3 comprises 17 residues. CDR3 DNA only is kept here, 51 bases in frame from base 1. Sequenced material: CD4+ T cells from blood, taken roughly 50 months after liver transplant. This receptor was obtained from a human patient who received a liver transplant. After a transplant, the donor of the graft may account for some T cells. The chain is assembled from TRBV4-2 and TRBJ1-5; TRBD1 is perhaps the D gene, given 5 matching bases. The CDR3 reads as follows: CASSQEGRGAGDQPQHF. In nucleotides, the sequence is TGTGCCAGCAGCCAAGAAGGGCGAGGGGCCGGGGACCAGCCCCAGCATTTT.